This T cell receptor beta chain was documented in a study of T cells in Graves' hyperthyroidism and ophthalmopathy. RNA transcripts gave rise to amplified TCR beta CDR3 regions. TCR CDR3 regions were first amplified by RT-PCR with HTBI primers. Via MiXCR, TCRdb re-called the multiplex PCR reads, giving one row per CDR3 protein. The sample comprises fewer than 900,000 distinct CDR3 sequences, approximately 16% of which are singletons, and about 8.4% rests with the top ten. CDR1 is PRHDT, CDR2 FYEKMQ, per germline (reference sequence). This CDR3 contains 16 residues. Losses at the gene ends were 5 bases for V and 1 base for J; bases not matched to a gene: 10.

The chain carries TRBV13 and TRBJ2-7; 8 bases are a match to TRBD1. The TCR originated in a man younger than 35 with Graves' hyperthyroidism. Sample: blood. CDR3 loop: CASSQGFDRGSYEQYF. The DNA of the CDR3 is TGTGCCAGCAGCCAAGGATTCGACAGGGGTTCCTACGAGCAGTACTTC.